The 26 T cell receptor beta chains given below trace back to one sample, sequenced in a study of T cell responses to AZD1222 COVID-19 vaccine (dated by TCRdb to the early 2020s). Per the publication, the time point label means: baseline before first vaccination. Library method: the immunoSEQ multiplex PCR assay. What TCRdb holds here is the immuneACCESS table cut down to in-frame rearrangements. Part of the clones is not present; checked against another copy, under half of the missing clones reflect an unresolved V gene, and the others are unexplained. The sample data list more than 85,000 clones, and around 90% of these were observed just once. The ten largest clonotypes hold 6% to 8% of the sample. The sample here was peripheral blood, taken on day 0 of AZD1222 vaccination. The receptors come from an adult in good health.

The DNA of the CDR3 is TGTGCCTGGAGGGTTAATAGGGACTCACCCCTCCACTTT. This translates into CAWRVNRDSPLHF. The gene calls are TRBV30 and TRBJ1-6, with a weak D call TRBD1 (5 bases). This CDR3 comprises 13 residues. V lost 3 bases and J lost 10, with 13 bases in between. Germline V lookup: CDR1 GTSNPN, CDR2 SVGIG (reference sequence). Full variable domain (remainder filled in from reference TRBV30 and TRBJ1-6): SQTIHQWPATLVQPVGSPLSLECTVEGTSNPNLYWYRQAAGRGLQLLFYSVGIGQISSEVPQNLSASRPQDRQFILSSKKLLLSDSGFYLCAWRVNRDSPLHFGNGTRLTVT.

The chain links TRBV30 to TRBJ2-1, with 11 bases matching TRBD2. CDR3 size: 14 residues. The ends lost 4 bases at V and 7 bases at J; junction bases unmatched: 6. The germline gives CDR1 GTSNPN, CDR2 SVGIG (reference sequence). CDR3 amino acids: CAWILAGGLNEQFF. The CDR3 nucleotides are TGTGCCTGGATCCTAGCGGGAGGTCTGAATGAGCAGTTCTTC.

The chain links TRBV7-9 to TRBJ2-3; 9 bases match TRBD2. V was pared by 5 bases and J by 2 bases, with 5 bases of the junction left unmatched. Germline V gene lookup returns CDR1 SEHNR and CDR2 FQNEAQ (reference sequence). CDR3 length: 15 residues. CDR3 DNA sequence: TGTGCCAGCAGCATCGGACTAGCGAACACAGATACGCAGTATTTT. Translated, it gives CASSIGLANTDTQYF.

Worth noting for this clone: The CDR3 does not end in the conserved phenylalanine or tryptophan, so this is likely a read error. The DNA is omitted, as the CDR3 cannot be located on it reliably, and the CDR3 follows TCRdb's listing. The chain carries TRBV20-1 and TRBJ1-1. The CDR3 region is 11 residues in length, termini included. Germline V gene data show CDR1 as DFQATT and CDR2 as SNEGSKA (reference sequence). The CDR3 region is CSATQQTQRPL.

This chain connects TRBV11-2 to TRBJ2-5, with a tentative D call TRBD2 (5 bases). The germline gives CDR1 SGHAT, CDR2 FQNNGV. This CDR3 region has 14 residues. V lost 5 bases and J lost 1, with 11 bases in between. DNA of the CDR3: TGTGCCAGCAGCCCCTACCGGGGCCAAGAGACCCAGTACTTC. Protein sequence: CASSPYRGQETQYF.

This rearrangement joins TRBV30 to TRBJ1-4; TRBD1 matches at 7 bases. J was trimmed by 5 bases and V by 3 bases; bases with no gene match: 6. Germline loops: CDR1 GTSNPN, CDR2 SVGIG (reference sequence). This CDR3 has 14 amino acids. CDR3 region: CAWRRAGGNEKLFF. The DNA for the CDR3 is TGTGCCTGGAGGAGGGCAGGGGGGAATGAAAAACTGTTTTTT.

About this clone itself: Relative to the germline gene, one junction end is altered; a read error may explain this. The chain employs TRBV5-6 and TRBJ2-5; D is ambiguous. The CDR3 is 14 amino acids. Germline V gene data show CDR1 as SGHDT and CDR2 as YYEEEE. The CDR3 sequence: CASGLLGNQETQYF. CDR3 DNA: TGTGCCAGCGGCTTGCTAGGGAACCAAGAGACCCAGTACTTC.

The chain employs TRBV5-1 and TRBJ2-5; tentative D call: TRBD2 (6 bases). The germline V gene encodes CDR1 SGHRS and CDR2 YFSETQ. Trimming removed 0 bases at V and 3 bases at J, with 9 bases between. The CDR3 covers 14 residues. In DNA form, the CDR3 reads TGCGCCAGCAGCTTGGGGGGGAGGAAAGAGACCCAGTACTTC. This encodes CASSLGGRKETQYF.

CDR3 bases: TGTGCCAGCGACCCCGGGACACTCGCAACTAATGAAAAACTGTTTTTT. Translating gives CASDPGTLATNEKLFF. The V and J genes are TRBV19 and TRBJ1-4; D is possibly TRBD1 (6 bases). This CDR3 has 16 amino acids. V gave up 9 bases and J gave up 0 bases, with 17 bases separating them. In germline, CDR1 is LNHDA, CDR2 SQIVND (reference sequence).

V is TRBV4-1 and J is TRBJ2-1, with 11 bases that match TRBD2. This CDR3 contains 16 residues. Germline V gene lookup returns CDR1 MGHRA and CDR2 YSYEKL. Losses at the gene ends were 0 bases for V and 8 bases for J; bases not matched to a gene: 6. The CDR3 region is CASSQDLTSGSDEQFF. CDR3 sequence (DNA): TGCGCCAGCAGCCAAGATCTCACTAGCGGGAGCGATGAGCAGTTCTTC.

This clone was seen once. The genes are TRBV6-2 or TRBV6-3 and TRBJ1-1; a possible D gene is TRBD1 (6 bases). CDR1 and CDR2 from the germline V gene are MNHEY and SVGEGT. The CDR3 is 17 amino acids. Trimming stripped 2 bases from V and 0 bases from J, with 16 bases between. The chain's CDR3 is CASSYNGRGGMNTEAFF. The CDR3 coding sequence is TGTGCCAGCAGTTACAACGGCAGGGGCGGTATGAACACTGAAGCTTTCTTT.

As for this clone: At one end the junction does not follow the germline gene, possibly because of a read error. V and J are TRBV18 and TRBJ2-3, with D possibly TRBD1 on 7 matching bases. The CDR3 runs 16 residues. Per the germline V gene, CDR1 is KGHSH and CDR2 is LQKENI. This chain's CDR3 is CASSPQGRHWTDTQYF. The DNA of the CDR3 is TGTGCCAGCTCTCCACAGGGGAGGCACTGGACAGATACGCAGTATTTT. The full variable domain, completed using reference TRBV18 and TRBJ2-3, is NAGVMQNPRHLVRRRGQEARLRCSPMKGHSHVYWYRQLPEEGLKFMVYLQKENIIDESGMPKERFSAEFPKEGPSILRIQQVVRGDSAAYFCASSPQGRHWTDTQYFGPGTRLTVL.

The chain uses TRBV5-8 and TRBJ1-4, with TRBD1 as a possible D gene (6 bases). CDR3 length equals 14 residues. Trimming left V 4 bases short and J 5 bases short, with 12 bases between. The germline V gene encodes CDR1 SGHTS and CDR2 YDEGEE. The DNA for the CDR3 is TGTGCCAGCAGCCCACAGGGAGGGAATGAAAAACTGTTTTTT. This codes for CASSPQGGNEKLFF.

The rearrangement links TRBV6-5 to TRBJ1-2; possibly TRBD1 for D (6 bases). Germline CDR1 reads MNHEY; CDR2 reads SVGAGI. There are 12 residues in the CDR3. Trimming took off 1 base at V and 10 bases at J, with 10 bases between the two ends. The CDR3 bases are TGTGCCAGCAGTTACTTTGGACAGCACTACACCTTC. Its protein product is CASSYFGQHYTF.

The rearrangement joins TRBV30 to TRBJ1-2, with a possible D match to TRBD1 (6 bases). The CDR3 is made up of 13 amino acids. The germline CDR1 and CDR2 sequences are GTSNPN and SVGIG (reference sequence). V lost 2 bases and J lost 8, with 15 bases in between. Here the CDR3 reads CAWSLSTTGGYTF. DNA for the CDR3: TGTGCCTGGAGTTTGTCGACAACAGGGGGCTACACCTTC.

The CDR3 here is CASRRPARGPGELFF. The CDR3 nucleotides are TGTGCCAGCAGGCGACCGGCCAGAGGTCCCGGGGAGCTGTTTTTT. The chain combines TRBV27 with TRBJ2-2, with D unclear. V lost 6 bases and J 6 bases, leaving 17 bases between the germline ends. The germline V gene has CDR1 MNHEY and CDR2 SMNVEV (reference sequence). The CDR3 consists of 15 residues.

This clone has only one observation. The chain recombines TRBV27 with TRBJ1-5, with 12 bases lining up with TRBD1. The germline V gene has CDR1 MNHEY and CDR2 SMNVEV (reference sequence). The CDR3 runs to 15 residues. J was trimmed by 6 bases and V by 7 bases; bases with no gene match: 7. The CDR3 bases are TGTGCCAGCATCCCGGGACAGGGGGCTACTCAGCCCCAGCATTTT. Its protein product is CASIPGQGATQPQHF.

This clone showed up just once. The chain recombines TRBV10-1 with TRBJ2-1; tentatively, D is TRBD2 (6 bases). Trimming removed 6 bases at V and 6 bases at J, with 18 bases between. Germline V gene lookup returns CDR1 WNHNN and CDR2 SYGVQD (reference sequence). The CDR3 contains 15 residues. As DNA, the CDR3 is TGCGCCAGCAGCCCCCAGGCTAGCGTGGGCAATGAGCAGTTCTTC. Amino acid sequence: CASSPQASVGNEQFF.

V gene TRBV4-3 combines with J gene TRBJ1-1; no clear D. The CDR3 consists of 12 residues. V gave up 3 bases and J gave up 9 bases, with 11 bases separating them. Germline V gives CDR1 LGHNA, CDR2 YSLEER. CDR3 region: CASSQDRTQAFF. CDR3 coding DNA: TGCGCCAGCAGCCAGGACCGGACCCAAGCTTTCTTT.

The count of this clone is one. The V gene is TRBV5-6, the J gene TRBJ2-7; D is ambiguous. CDR3 length: 12 residues. CDR1 and CDR2 from the germline V gene are SGHDT and YYEEEE. Trimming took off 9 bases at V and 6 bases at J, with 16 bases between the two ends. The CDR3 bases are TGTGCCACCCAGCAGGCGACGGGCGAGCAGTACTTC. This encodes CATQQATGEQYF.

The J gene is TRBJ1-2, the V gene TRBV4-1, with a weak D call TRBD1 (6 bases). The CDR3 has 13 residues. Trimming cost V 0 bases and J 8 bases, with 10 bases left between them. CDR1 and CDR2 from the germline V gene are MGHRA and YSYEKL. The CDR3: CASSQERGLGYTF. In DNA form, the CDR3 reads TGCGCCAGCAGCCAAGAGCGGGGGCTGGGCTACACCTTC.

The chain employs TRBV12-3 or TRBV12-4 and TRBJ1-1; 7 bases agree with TRBD1. Trimming cost V 7 bases and J 9 bases; bases outside gene matches: 8. The CDR3 loop spans 12 amino acids. The DNA of the CDR3 is TGTGCCAGCACCCCAGGGACAGCGAAAGCTTTCTTT. Translated: CASTPGTAKAFF.

This clone was detected once. The chain employs TRBV21-1 and TRBJ2-1; the DNA was not compared with TRBD1, the D call given in the table. TRBV21-1 is given as a pseudogene. The CDR3 loop spans 19 amino acids. The CDR3 protein is CASSTPTAPGQGAYNEQFF. CDR3 DNA sequence: TGTGCCAGCAGCACACCGACCGCTCCGGGACAGGGGGCCTACAATGAGCAGTTCTTC.

J is TRBJ2-7 and V is TRBV5-1; D is possibly TRBD2 (6 bases). CDR3 size: 14 residues. Germline CDR1 reads SGHRS; CDR2 reads YFSETQ. Trimming stripped 3 bases from V and 5 bases from J, with 15 bases between. The CDR3 is CASSWRGLEDEQYF. In DNA form, the CDR3 reads TGCGCCAGCAGCTGGAGGGGACTTGAAGACGAGCAGTACTTC.

The V gene is TRBV3-1 (or the pseudogene TRBV3-2), the J gene TRBJ1-5; D gene unclear. Deletions cut 2 bases from V and 4 bases from J, with 3 bases between. Germline assignment: CDR1 LGHDT and CDR2 YNNKEL (reference sequence). The CDR3 extends over 12 amino acids. The CDR3 DNA reads TGTGCCAGCAGCCAATTGAATCAGCCCCAGCATTTT. Residues: CASSQLNQPQHF.

The rearrangement uses TRBV19 and TRBJ1-5; 9 nucleotides agree with TRBD1. J gave up 7 bases and V 7 bases, and 8 bases lay outside the gene matches. Germline-derived CDR1 and CDR2 are LNHDA and SQIVND (reference sequence). The CDR3 extends over 14 amino acids. The CDR3, as DNA: TGTGCCAGTACCCCGGGACAGGGCTCCCAGCCCCAGCATTTT. Protein: CASTPGQGSQPQHF. Full variable domain (remainder filled in from reference TRBV19 and TRBJ1-5): DGGITQSPKYLFRKEGQNVTLSCEQNLNHDAMYWYRQDPGQGLRLIYYSQIVNDFQKGDIAEGYSVSREKKESFPLTVTSAQKNPTAFYLCASTPGQGSQPQHFGDGTRLSIL.